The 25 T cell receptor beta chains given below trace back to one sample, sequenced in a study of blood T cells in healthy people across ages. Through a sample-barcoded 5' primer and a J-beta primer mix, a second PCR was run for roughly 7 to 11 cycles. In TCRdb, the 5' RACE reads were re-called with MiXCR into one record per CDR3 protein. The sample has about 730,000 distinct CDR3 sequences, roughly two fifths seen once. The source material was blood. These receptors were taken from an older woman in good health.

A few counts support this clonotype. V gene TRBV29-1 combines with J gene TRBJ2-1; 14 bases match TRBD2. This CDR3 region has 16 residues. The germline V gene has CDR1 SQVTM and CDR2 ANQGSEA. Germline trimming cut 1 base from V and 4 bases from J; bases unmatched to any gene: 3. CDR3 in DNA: TGCAGCGTTGAAGGGGGGACTAGCGGGAGTTACAATGAGCAGTTCTTC. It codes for CSVEGGTSGSYNEQFF.

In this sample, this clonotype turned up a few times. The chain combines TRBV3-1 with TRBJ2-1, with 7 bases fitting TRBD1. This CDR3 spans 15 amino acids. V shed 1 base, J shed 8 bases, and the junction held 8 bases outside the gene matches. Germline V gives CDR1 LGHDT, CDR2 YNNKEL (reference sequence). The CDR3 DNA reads TGTGCCAGCAGCCAAGCAGCCGTGAGGGGGCATGAGCAGTTCTTC. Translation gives CASSQAAVRGHEQFF.

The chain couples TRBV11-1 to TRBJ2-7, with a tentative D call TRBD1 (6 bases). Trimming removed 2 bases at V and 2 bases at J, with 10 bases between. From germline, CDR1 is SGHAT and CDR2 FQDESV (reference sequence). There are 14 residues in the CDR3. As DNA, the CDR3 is TGTGCCAGCAGCTTAACAGGGACGACCTACGAGCAGTACTTC. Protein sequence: CASSLTGTTYEQYF.

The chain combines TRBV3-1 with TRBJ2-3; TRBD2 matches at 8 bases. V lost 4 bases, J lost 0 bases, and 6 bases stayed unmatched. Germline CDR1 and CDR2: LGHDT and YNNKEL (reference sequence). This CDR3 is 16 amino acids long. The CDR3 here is CASSLIAGSSTDTQYF. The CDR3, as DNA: TGTGCCAGCAGCCTGATAGCGGGGTCGAGCACAGATACGCAGTATTTT.

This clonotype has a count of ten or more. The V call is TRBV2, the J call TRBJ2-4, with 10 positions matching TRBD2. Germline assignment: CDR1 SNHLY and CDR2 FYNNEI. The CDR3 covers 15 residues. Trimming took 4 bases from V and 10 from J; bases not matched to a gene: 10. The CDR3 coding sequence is TGTGCCAGCAGTGCCACTAGCGGGATCGGGGTGATTCAGTACTTC. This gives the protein CASSATSGIGVIQYF.

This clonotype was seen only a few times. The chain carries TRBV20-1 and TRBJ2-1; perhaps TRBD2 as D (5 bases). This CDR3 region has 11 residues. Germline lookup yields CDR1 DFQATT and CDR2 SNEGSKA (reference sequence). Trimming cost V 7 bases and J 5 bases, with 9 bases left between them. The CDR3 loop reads CSVPGNNEQFF. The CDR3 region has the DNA TGCAGTGTCCCGGGGAACAATGAGCAGTTCTTC.

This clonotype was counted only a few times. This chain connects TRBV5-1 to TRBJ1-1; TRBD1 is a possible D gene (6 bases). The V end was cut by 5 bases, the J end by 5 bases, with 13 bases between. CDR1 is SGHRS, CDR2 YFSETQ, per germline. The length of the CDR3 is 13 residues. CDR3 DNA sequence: TGCGCCAGCAGTCCACAGGGATGGACTGAAGCTTTCTTT. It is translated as CASSPQGWTEAFF.

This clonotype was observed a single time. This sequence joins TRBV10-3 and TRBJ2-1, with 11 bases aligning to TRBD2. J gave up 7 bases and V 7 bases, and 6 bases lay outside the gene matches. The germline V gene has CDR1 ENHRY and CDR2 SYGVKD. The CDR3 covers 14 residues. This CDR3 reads CAITGTSGTNEQFF. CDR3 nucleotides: TGTGCCATCACCGGGACTAGCGGTACGAATGAGCAGTTCTTC.

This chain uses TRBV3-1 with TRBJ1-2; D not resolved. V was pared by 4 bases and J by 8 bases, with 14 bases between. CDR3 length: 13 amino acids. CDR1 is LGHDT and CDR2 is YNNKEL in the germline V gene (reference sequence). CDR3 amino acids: CASSPESLGGYTF. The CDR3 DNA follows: TGTGCCAGCAGCCCAGAAAGCCTCGGAGGCTACACCTTC.

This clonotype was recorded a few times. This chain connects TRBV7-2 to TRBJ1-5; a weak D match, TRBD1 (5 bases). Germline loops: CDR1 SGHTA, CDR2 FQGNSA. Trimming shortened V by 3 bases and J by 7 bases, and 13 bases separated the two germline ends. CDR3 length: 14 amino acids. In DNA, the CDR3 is TGTGCCAGCAGCTTTACGGGGCTCGGGCAGCCCCAGCATTTT. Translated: CASSFTGLGQPQHF. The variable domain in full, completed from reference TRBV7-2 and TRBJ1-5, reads GAGVSQSPSNKVTEKGKDVELRCDPISGHTALYWYRQSLGQGLEFLIYFQGNSAPDKSGLPSDRFSAERTGGSVSTLTIQRTQQEDSAVYLCASSFTGLGQPQHFGDGTRLSIL.

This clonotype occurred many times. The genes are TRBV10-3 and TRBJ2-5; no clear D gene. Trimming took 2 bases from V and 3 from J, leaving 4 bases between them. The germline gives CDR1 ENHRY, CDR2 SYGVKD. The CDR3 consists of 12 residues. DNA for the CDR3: TGTGCCATCAGTGAGCGAAAAGAGACCCAGTACTTC. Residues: CAISERKETQYF.

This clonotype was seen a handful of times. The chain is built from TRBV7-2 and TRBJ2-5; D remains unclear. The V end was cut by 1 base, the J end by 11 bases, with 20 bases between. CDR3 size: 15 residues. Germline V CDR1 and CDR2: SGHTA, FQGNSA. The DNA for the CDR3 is TGTGCCAGCAGCTTAGTGGCTAGAGAGGAACATGAGCAGTACTTC. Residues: CASSLVAREEHEQYF.

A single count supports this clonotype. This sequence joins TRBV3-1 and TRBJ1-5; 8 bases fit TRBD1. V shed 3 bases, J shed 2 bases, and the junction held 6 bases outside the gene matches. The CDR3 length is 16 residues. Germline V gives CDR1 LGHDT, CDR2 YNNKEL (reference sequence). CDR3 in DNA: TGTGCCAGCAGCCAGCTGGACAGGGCCGGCAATCAGCCCCAGCATTTT. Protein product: CASSQLDRAGNQPQHF.

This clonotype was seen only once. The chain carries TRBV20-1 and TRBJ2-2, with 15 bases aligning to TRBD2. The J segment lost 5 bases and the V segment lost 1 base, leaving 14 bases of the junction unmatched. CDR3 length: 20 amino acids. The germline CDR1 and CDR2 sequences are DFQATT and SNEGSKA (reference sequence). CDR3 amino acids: CSARVYRTSGGAVATGELFF. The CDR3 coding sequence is TGCAGTGCTAGAGTCTATAGGACTAGCGGGGGGGCCGTTGCGACCGGGGAGCTGTTTTTT.

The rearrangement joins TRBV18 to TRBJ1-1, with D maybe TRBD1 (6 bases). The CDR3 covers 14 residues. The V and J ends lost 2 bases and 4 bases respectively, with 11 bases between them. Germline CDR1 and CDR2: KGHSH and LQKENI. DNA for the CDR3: TGTGCCAGCTCACCAATCCAGGGGCTCACTGAAGCTTTCTTT. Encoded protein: CASSPIQGLTEAFF. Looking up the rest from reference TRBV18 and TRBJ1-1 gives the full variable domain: NAGVMQNPRHLVRRRGQEARLRCSPMKGHSHVYWYRQLPEEGLKFMVYLQKENIIDESGMPKERFSAEFPKEGPSILRIQQVVRGDSAAYFCASSPIQGLTEAFFGQGTRLTVV.

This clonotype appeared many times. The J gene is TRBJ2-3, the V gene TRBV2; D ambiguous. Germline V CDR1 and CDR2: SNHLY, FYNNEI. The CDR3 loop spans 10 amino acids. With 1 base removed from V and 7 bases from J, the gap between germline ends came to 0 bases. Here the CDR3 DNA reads TGTGCCAGCAGTGAAGATACGCAGTATTTT. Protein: CASSEDTQYF.

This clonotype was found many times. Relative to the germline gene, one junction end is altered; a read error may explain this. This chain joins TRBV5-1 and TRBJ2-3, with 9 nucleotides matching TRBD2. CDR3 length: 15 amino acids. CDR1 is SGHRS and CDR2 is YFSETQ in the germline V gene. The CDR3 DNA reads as TGTGCCAGCAGCCTCCTAGCGGGAAGCACAGATACGCAGTATTTT. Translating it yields CASSLLAGSTDTQYF.

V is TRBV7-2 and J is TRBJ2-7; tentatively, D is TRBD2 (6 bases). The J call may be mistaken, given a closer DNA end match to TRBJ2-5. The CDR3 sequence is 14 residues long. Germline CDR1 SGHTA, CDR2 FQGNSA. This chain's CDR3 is CASSPDYSGETQYF. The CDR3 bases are TGTGCCAGCAGCCCGGACTATTCCGGAGAGACCCAGTACTTC.

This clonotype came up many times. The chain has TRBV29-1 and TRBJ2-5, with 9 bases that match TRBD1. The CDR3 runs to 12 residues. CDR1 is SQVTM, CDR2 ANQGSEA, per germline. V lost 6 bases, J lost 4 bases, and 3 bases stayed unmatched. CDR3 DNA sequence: TGCAGCGTAACAGGGGGCGCAGAGACCCAGTACTTC. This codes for CSVTGGAETQYF.

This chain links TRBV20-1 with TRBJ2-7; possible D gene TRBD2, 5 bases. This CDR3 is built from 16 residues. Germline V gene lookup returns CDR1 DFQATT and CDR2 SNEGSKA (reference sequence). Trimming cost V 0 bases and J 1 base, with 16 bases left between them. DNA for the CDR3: TGCAGTGCTAGAGATAAGGGCGGTAGGAGGTCCTACGAGCAGTACTTC. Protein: CSARDKGGRRSYEQYF.

The CDR3 DNA reads TGTGCCAGCAGTTACTGGGGATTGAGCGGATCCTACAATGAGCAGTTCTTC. Translated: CASSYWGLSGSYNEQFF. The chain has TRBV6-2 or TRBV6-3 and TRBJ2-1, with D possibly matching TRBD2 (5 bases). The CDR3 consists of 17 residues. Trimming took 1 base from V and 1 from J, leaving 14 bases between them. CDR1 and CDR2 from the germline V gene are MNHEY and SVGEGT.

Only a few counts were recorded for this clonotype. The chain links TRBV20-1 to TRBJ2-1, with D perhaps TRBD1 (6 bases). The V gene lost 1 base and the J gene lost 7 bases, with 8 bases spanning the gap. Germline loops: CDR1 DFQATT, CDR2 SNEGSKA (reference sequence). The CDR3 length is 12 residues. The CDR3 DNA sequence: TGCAGTGCTAGAGGACAGGAGAATGAGCAGTTCTTC. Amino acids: CSARGQENEQFF.

CDR3 in DNA: TGTGCCAGCAGCACTCACAGGGAGGATATTCAGCCCCAGCATTTT. It codes for CASSTHREDIQPQHF. The chain is built from TRBV7-9 and TRBJ1-5, with D possibly being TRBD1 (6 bases). The CDR3 runs to 15 residues. Trimming pared 5 bases from V and 6 bases from J, leaving 17 bases between. Germline lookup yields CDR1 SEHNR and CDR2 FQNEAQ (reference sequence). Using reference TRBV7-9 and TRBJ1-5 for the parts outside the CDR3, the full variable domain is DTGVSQNPRHKITKRGQNVTFRCDPISEHNRLYWYRQTLGQGPEFLTYFQNEAQLEKSRLLSDRFSAERPKGSFSTLEIQRTEQGDSAMYLCASSTHREDIQPQHFGDGTRLSIL.

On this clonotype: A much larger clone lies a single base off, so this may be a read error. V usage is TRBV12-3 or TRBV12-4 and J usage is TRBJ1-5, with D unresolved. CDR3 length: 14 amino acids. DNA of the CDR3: TGTACCAGCAGTTCTACTTCCCCTAATCAGCCCCAGCATTTT. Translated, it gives CTSSSTSPNQPQHF.

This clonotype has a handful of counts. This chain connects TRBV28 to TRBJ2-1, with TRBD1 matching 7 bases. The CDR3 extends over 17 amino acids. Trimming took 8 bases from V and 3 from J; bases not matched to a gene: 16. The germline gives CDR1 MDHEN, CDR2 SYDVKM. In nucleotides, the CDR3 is TGTGCCAGCTCTCCGGGCCCTTGGGGACAGCTCTACAATGAGCAGTTCTTC. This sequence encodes CASSPGPWGQLYNEQFF.